Listed here are 15 T cell receptor beta chains from one sample, sequenced in a study of blood T cell repertoires in COVID-19. Sequencing used immunoSEQ multiplex PCR; TCRdb keeps in-frame clones, though not all of them. The sample has 250,000 to 300,000 clones; more than 85% are singletons. Sequencing used peripheral blood. These receptors were obtained from a man between 18 and 29 years old with active or convalescent COVID-19.

V and J are TRBV6-5 and TRBJ2-5; 7 bases agree with TRBD2. The CDR3 covers 14 residues. V dropped 6 bases and J dropped 7; count of bases not matched to a gene: 11. CDR1 and CDR2 from the germline V gene are MNHEY and SVGAGI. The CDR3 loop is CASSSSGTSGTQYF. In DNA, the CDR3 is TGTGCCAGCAGCTCTAGCGGCACCTCCGGGACCCAGTACTTC.

J is TRBJ2-7 and V is TRBV24-1; the D gene is possibly TRBD2 (5 bases). The CDR3 has 19 amino acids. V was cut by 1 base and J by 3 bases, with 24 bases left in between. Germline CDR1 is KGHDR and CDR2 is SFDVKD. The CDR3, as DNA: TGTGCCACCAGTGATTTAGTCATTTGCCAGACTACACTCTACTACGAGCAGTACTTC. Its translation: CATSDLVICQTTLYYEQYF.

The gene calls are TRBV7-9 and TRBJ1-1; maybe TRBD1 (6 bases). Trimming stripped 10 bases from V and 0 bases from J, with 12 bases between. The germline V gene encodes CDR1 SEHNR and CDR2 FQNEAQ (reference sequence). This CDR3 spans 13 amino acids. The CDR3 coding sequence is TGTGCCAACCAGACAGGAGTGAACACTGAAGCTTTCTTT. Translation gives CANQTGVNTEAFF.

This chain joins TRBV7-3 and TRBJ2-3; a possible D gene is TRBD1 (5 bases). V lost 1 base, J lost 2 bases, and 7 bases lay in between. Germline values: CDR1 SGHTA, CDR2 FQGTGA. There are 14 residues in the CDR3. CDR3 loop: CASSLIGDTDTQYF. DNA of the CDR3: TGTGCCAGCAGCTTAATAGGGGACACAGATACGCAGTATTTT.

This chain joins TRBV11-3 and TRBJ1-1; D unclear. Per the germline V gene, CDR1 is SGHNT and CDR2 is YENEEA. The CDR3 covers 13 residues. V was shortened by 4 bases and J by 6 bases, with 12 bases between the two germline ends. This CDR3 reads CASSSGRESEAFF. The CDR3 nucleotides read TGTGCCAGCAGCTCCGGTAGGGAGTCTGAAGCTTTCTTT.

The chain combines TRBV10-2 with TRBJ2-5, with D possibly matching TRBD1 (6 bases). Trimming pared 3 bases from V and 2 bases from J, leaving 13 bases between. This CDR3 has 15 amino acids. The germline CDR1 and CDR2 sequences are WSHSY and SAAADI. This CDR3 reads CASSEGQFYQETQYF. CDR3 DNA sequence: TGCGCCAGCAGTGAAGGACAGTTCTATCAAGAGACCCAGTACTTC.

This chain uses TRBV10-3 with TRBJ1-1; TRBD1 matches 11 bases. The germline V gene encodes CDR1 ENHRY and CDR2 SYGVKD. CDR3 length: 17 amino acids. J lost 4 bases, V lost 8 bases, and 15 bases had no gene match. CDR3 amino acids: CAIGVPGQGVGGTEAFF. The CDR3 region has the DNA TGTGCCATCGGAGTCCCGGGACAGGGGGTCGGGGGCACTGAAGCTTTCTTT.

The chain combines TRBV6-5 with TRBJ2-3; 9 positions match TRBD1. CDR3 size: 15 residues. J was trimmed by 7 bases and V by 4 bases; bases with no gene match: 9. Germline-derived CDR1 and CDR2 are MNHEY and SVGAGI. In nucleotides, the CDR3 is TGTGCCAGCAGTTGGGACAGGGTCGAGGGACATACGCAGTATTTT. This codes for CASSWDRVEGHTQYF.

The chain couples TRBV11-1 to TRBJ2-3, with D uncertain. V lost 1 base and J 5 bases, leaving 7 bases between the germline ends. Germline V gives CDR1 SGHAT, CDR2 FQDESV (reference sequence). The CDR3 covers 13 residues. The CDR3 loop is CASSLVRGDTQYF. The DNA for the CDR3 is TGTGCCAGCAGCTTAGTCCGAGGAGATACGCAGTATTTT.

This sequence joins TRBV6-5 and TRBJ2-2; a possible D gene is TRBD1 (7 bases). The V gene's germline CDR1 is MNHEY and CDR2 SVGAGI. The V end was cut by 6 bases, the J end by 6 bases, with 14 bases between. The CDR3 is 14 residues long. The CDR3 DNA reads TGTGCCAGCAGACGCGACAGGGAGGCCGGGGAGCTGTTTTTT. Protein: CASRRDREAGELFF.

The rearrangement links TRBV3-1 (or the pseudogene TRBV3-2) to TRBJ1-6, with 7 bases aligning to TRBD1. This CDR3 spans 15 amino acids. CDR1 is LGHDT, CDR2 YNNKEL, per germline (reference sequence). The J segment lost 7 bases and the V segment lost 0 bases, leaving 3 bases of the junction unmatched. CDR3 nucleotides: TGTGCCAGCAGCCAAGACCGGGGACAGAATTCACCCCTCCACTTT. Its translation: CASSQDRGQNSPLHF.

The chain has TRBV2 and TRBJ1-4; unclear D gene. The length of the CDR3 is 15 residues. CDR1 and CDR2 from the germline V gene are SNHLY and FYNNEI. Trimming pared 3 bases from V and 2 bases from J, leaving 10 bases between. The DNA for the CDR3 is TGTGCCAGCAGTGATCATGTTGGCACTAATGAAAAACTGTTTTTT. Translating it yields CASSDHVGTNEKLFF.

This chain joins TRBV11-3 and TRBJ2-5, with TRBD2 identical over 7 bases. The J segment lost 1 base and the V segment lost 2 bases, leaving 1 base of the junction unmatched. Per the germline V gene, CDR1 is SGHNT and CDR2 is YENEEA. This CDR3 is 14 amino acids long. The CDR3 protein is CASSLRGSQETQYF. The CDR3 region has the DNA TGTGCCAGCAGCTTACGCGGGAGCCAAGAGACCCAGTACTTC.

The V gene is TRBV7-9, the J gene TRBJ2-7; 7 bases agree with TRBD1. With 5 bases clipped from V and 2 bases from J, the junction kept 6 bases outside the gene matches. In germline, CDR1 is SEHNR, CDR2 FQNEAQ (reference sequence). This CDR3 region has 14 residues. DNA of the CDR3: TGTGCCAGCAGCGGGACAGCCTACACCTACGAGCAGTACTTC. It encodes CASSGTAYTYEQYF.

V gene TRBV24-1 combines with J gene TRBJ2-1, with TRBD2 matching over 13 bases. The CDR3 spans 16 residues. Trimming cost V 8 bases and J 7 bases; bases outside gene matches: 10. The germline CDR1 and CDR2 sequences are KGHDR and SFDVKD. The CDR3: CATTGTSGMGLNEQFF. In nucleotides, the CDR3 is TGTGCCACCACCGGGACTAGCGGGATGGGGTTAAATGAGCAGTTCTTC.